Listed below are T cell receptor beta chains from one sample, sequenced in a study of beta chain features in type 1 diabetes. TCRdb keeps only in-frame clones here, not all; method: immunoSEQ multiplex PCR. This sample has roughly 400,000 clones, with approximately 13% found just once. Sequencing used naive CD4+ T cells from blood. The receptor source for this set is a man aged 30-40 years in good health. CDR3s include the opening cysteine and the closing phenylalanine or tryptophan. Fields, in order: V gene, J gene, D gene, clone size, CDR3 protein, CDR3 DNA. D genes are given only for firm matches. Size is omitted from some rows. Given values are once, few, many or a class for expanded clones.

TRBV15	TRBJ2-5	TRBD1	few	CATRRDRGETQYF	TGTGCCACCAGAAGGGACAGGGGAGAGACCCAGTACTTC
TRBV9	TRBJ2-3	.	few	CASSGAGAQRADTQYF	TGTGCCAGCAGCGGAGCTGGGGCGCAGCGGGCAGATACGCAGTATTTT
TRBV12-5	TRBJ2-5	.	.	CASGTAWETQYF	TGTGCTAGTGGCACCGCTTGGGAGACCCAGTACTTC
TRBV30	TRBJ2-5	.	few	CAWSRWTPHRRGFQETQYF	TGTGCCTGGAGTAGGTGGACTCCACATCGGAGGGGGTTCCAAGAGACCCAGTACTTC
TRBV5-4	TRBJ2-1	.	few	CASSEIPQGVNEQFF	TGTGCCAGCAGCGAGATCCCTCAGGGAGTCAATGAGCAGTTCTTC
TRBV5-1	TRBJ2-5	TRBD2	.	CASSRSGTTEETQYF	TGCGCCAGCAGCCGCTCCGGGACTACCGAAGAGACCCAGTACTTC
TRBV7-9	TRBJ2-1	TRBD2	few	CASSLSGLAGTYNEQFF	TGTGCCAGCAGCTTATCCGGACTAGCGGGGACATACAATGAGCAGTTCTTC
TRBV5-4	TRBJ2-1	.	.	CASSRGNEQFF	TGTGCCAGCAGCCGCGGAAATGAGCAGTTCTTC
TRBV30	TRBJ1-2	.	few	CAWSVLQGYGYTF	TGTGCCTGGAGTGTATTGCAGGGATATGGCTACACCTTC
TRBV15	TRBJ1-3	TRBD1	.	CATGTGENYRGSGNTIYF	TGTGCCACCGGGACAGGGGAGAACTACCGCGGCTCTGGAAACACCATATATTTT
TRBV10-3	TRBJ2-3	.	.	CAISDRGQSDTQYF	TGTGCCATCAGTGACCGCGGACAGTCGGATACGCAGTATTTT
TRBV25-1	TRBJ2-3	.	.	CASSVAVHTDTQYF	TGTGCCAGCAGTGTAGCGGTTCACACAGATACGCAGTATTTT
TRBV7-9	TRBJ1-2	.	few	CASSLDMAPRGYGYTF	TGTGCCAGCAGCTTAGACATGGCGCCTCGGGGCTATGGCTACACCTTC
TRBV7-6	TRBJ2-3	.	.	CASSPRTDTQYF	TGTGCCAGCAGCCCACGCACAGATACGCAGTATTTT
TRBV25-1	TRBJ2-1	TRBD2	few	CASSETSGGYNEQFF	TGTGCCAGCAGTGAAACTAGCGGGGGGTACAATGAGCAGTTCTTC
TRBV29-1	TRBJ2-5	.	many	CSVGPNQETQYF	TGCAGCGTTGGACCGAACCAAGAGACCCAGTACTTC
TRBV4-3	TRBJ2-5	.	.	CASSQGASIGEETQYF	TGCGCCAGCAGCCAAGGGGCGTCTATCGGGGAGGAGACCCAGTACTTC
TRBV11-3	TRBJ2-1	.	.	CASSPRVGADSYNEQFF	TGTGCCAGCAGCCCCCGTGTCGGGGCCGATTCCTACAATGAGCAGTTCTTC
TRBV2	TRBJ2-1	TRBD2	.	CASSLRSGRVDEQFF	TGTGCCAGCAGTCTGCGGAGCGGGAGAGTCGATGAGCAGTTCTTC
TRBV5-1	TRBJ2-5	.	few	CASSPPGGLETQYF	TGCGCCAGCAGCCCACCCGGGGGATTGGAGACCCAGTACTTC
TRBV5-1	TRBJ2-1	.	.	CASSLVRTENNEQFF	TGCGCCAGCAGCTTGGTCCGGACAGAAAACAATGAGCAGTTCTTC
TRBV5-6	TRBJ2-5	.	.	CASSLGWGIKETQYF	TGTGCCAGCAGCTTGGGATGGGGCATCAAAGAGACCCAGTACTTC
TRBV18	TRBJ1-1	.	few	CASSPASVTENTEAFF	TGTGCCAGCTCACCCGCTTCAGTGACAGAGAACACTGAAGCTTTCTTT
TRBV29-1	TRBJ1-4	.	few	CSVVFQLNEKLFF	TGCAGCGTTGTTTTCCAGCTTAATGAAAAACTGTTTTTT
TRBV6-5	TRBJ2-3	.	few	CASSYEGFTSDTQYF	TGTGCCAGCAGTTACGAGGGTTTTACGTCAGATACGCAGTATTTT
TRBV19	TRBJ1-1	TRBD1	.	CASSIRTGEAFF	TGTGCCAGTAGTATTAGGACAGGTGAAGCTTTCTTT
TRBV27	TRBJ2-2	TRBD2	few	CASSLKLAGYANTGELFF	TGTGCCAGCAGTTTGAAGCTAGCGGGATACGCGAACACCGGGGAGCTGTTTTTT